Below are 20 T cell receptor beta chains sequenced from a single sample in a study of OX40 agonist ivuxolimab in advanced cancers. Profiling relied on immunoSEQ multiplex PCR, and the TCRdb table lists in-frame clones only, not all of them. Among 60,000 to 65,000 clones listed, approximately 81% were seen once. Sequenced here: CD4+ or CD8+ T cells sorted from blood, sampled in a trial of the OX40 agonist ivuxolimab. Receptors were obtained from an adult with an advanced solid tumor such as melanoma, head and neck, liver or kidney cancer.

The gene calls are TRBV5-4 and TRBJ1-2; D is unclear. Germline CDR1 is SGHNT and CDR2 is YYREEE (reference sequence). The CDR3 is made up of 16 amino acids. V was clipped by 1 base and J by 7 bases, with 20 bases between them. This CDR3 is CASSLRSMSLPGGYTF. In DNA form, the CDR3 reads TGTGCCAGCAGCTTGCGTAGTATGAGCCTCCCGGGTGGCTACACCTTC.

This clone was recorded a few times. This sample also contains other DNA sequences that code for the same CDR3. The chain has TRBV5-1 and TRBJ2-3; D gene ambiguous. CDR3 length equals 14 residues. Germline assignment: CDR1 SGHRS and CDR2 YFSETQ. Deletions cut 1 base from V and 1 base from J, with 7 bases between. CDR3 sequence (DNA): TGCGCCAGCAGCTTGTCGGTACGCACAGATACGCAGTATTTT. Protein product: CASSLSVRTDTQYF.

The chain combines TRBV7-2 with TRBJ1-2, with D possibly being TRBD1 (6 bases). Germline lookup yields CDR1 SGHTA and CDR2 FQGNSA. CDR3 length: 13 residues. Trimming took off 5 bases at V and 7 bases at J, with 14 bases between the two ends. CDR3 loop: CASSLETGSGYTF. In nucleotides, the CDR3 is TGTGCCAGCAGCCTAGAGACAGGATCTGGCTACACCTTC. Filled out from reference TRBV7-2 and TRBJ1-2, the complete variable domain reads GAGVSQSPSNKVTEKGKDVELRCDPISGHTALYWYRQSLGQGLEFLIYFQGNSAPDKSGLPSDRFSAERTGGSVSTLTIQRTQQEDSAVYLCASSLETGSGYTFGSGTRLTVV.

The J gene is TRBJ2-1, the V gene TRBV7-2; the D gene is possibly TRBD2 (5 bases). CDR3 length: 14 amino acids. V was shortened by 5 bases and J by 4 bases, with 12 bases between the two germline ends. Germline-derived CDR1 and CDR2 are SGHTA and FQGNSA. The CDR3 nucleotides are TGTGCCAGCAGCCTCAGCGGAAATTACAATGAGCAGTTCTTC. It is translated as CASSLSGNYNEQFF.

This chain uses TRBV5-1 with TRBJ2-1, with 8 bases fitting TRBD2. CDR1 is SGHRS, CDR2 YFSETQ, per germline. V gave up 4 bases and J gave up 4 bases; unmatched junction bases: 7. The CDR3 has 15 amino acids. Here the CDR3 reads CASSRGGQQYNEQFF. In DNA, the CDR3 is TGCGCCAGCAGCCGCGGGGGGCAACAATACAATGAGCAGTTCTTC.

The chain combines TRBV7-6 with TRBJ2-3, with D maybe TRBD1 (5 bases). The ends were cut back, 5 bases at V and 5 bases at J, with 8 bases in the middle. The CDR3 consists of 12 residues. The germline CDR1 and CDR2 sequences are SGHVS and FNYEAQ. The CDR3 here is CASSRQGDTQYF. DNA for the CDR3: TGTGCCAGCAGCCGGCAGGGAGATACGCAGTATTTT. The whole variable domain, remainder taken from reference TRBV7-6 and TRBJ2-3, is GAGVSQSPRYKVTKRGQDVALRCDPISGHVSLYWYRQALGQGPEFLTYFNYEAQQDKSGLPNDRFSAERPEGSISTLTIQRTEQRDSAMYRCASSRQGDTQYFGPGTRLTVL.

The V and J genes are TRBV6-1 and TRBJ2-7; D may correspond to TRBD1 or TRBD2 (5 bases each). Germline lookup yields CDR1 MNHNS and CDR2 SASEGT. The CDR3 loop spans 15 amino acids. V shed 4 bases and J shed 3 bases, with 16 bases lying between them. CDR3 coding DNA: TGTGCCAGCAGTGGGAGTTCGAGGGGAAGCTACGAGCAGTACTTC. It translates to CASSGSSRGSYEQYF.

The J gene is TRBJ2-2, the V gene TRBV29-1; 9 positions agree with TRBD1. Germline assignment: CDR1 SQVTM and CDR2 ANQGSEA. The CDR3 has 15 amino acids. V was clipped by 7 bases and J by 1 base; unmatched bases: 7. Written as DNA, the CDR3 is TGCAGCGCCTTGGACAGGGGAAGGAACACCGGGGAGCTGTTTTTT. Protein product: CSALDRGRNTGELFF.

This chain joins TRBV5-1 and TRBJ1-2; D is uncertain. The germline V gene encodes CDR1 SGHRS and CDR2 YFSETQ. Trimming cost V 3 bases and J 4 bases, with 19 bases left between them. The CDR3 extends over 16 amino acids. CDR3 sequence (DNA): TGCGCCAGCAGCTCAGGCGGAGGGTCAATTGGCTATGGCTACACCTTC. It is translated as CASSSGGGSIGYGYTF.

This rearrangement joins TRBV19 to TRBJ1-1; possibly TRBD1 for D (5 bases). CDR1 is LNHDA and CDR2 is SQIVND in the germline V gene (reference sequence). V was clipped by 0 bases and J by 8 bases, with 16 bases between them. The CDR3 spans 15 residues. The CDR3 reads CASSIDREAWGEAFF. In DNA form, the CDR3 reads TGTGCCAGTAGTATAGATCGAGAGGCGTGGGGGGAAGCTTTCTTT.

Here the CDR3 reads CASSPMQGGETQYF. The CDR3 DNA is TGTGCCAGCTCACCCATGCAGGGCGGAGAGACCCAGTACTTC. The rearrangement links TRBV18 to TRBJ2-5, with D possibly being TRBD1 (5 bases). The CDR3 loop spans 14 amino acids. From germline, CDR1 is KGHSH and CDR2 LQKENI. V lost 3 bases, J lost 4 bases, and 12 bases lay in between.

V and J are TRBV4-1 and TRBJ2-7; 10 bases line up with TRBD2. The CDR3 covers 14 residues. V lost 4 bases, J lost 2 bases, and 2 bases stayed unmatched. Germline CDR1 reads MGHRA; CDR2 reads YSYEKL. The CDR3 DNA follows: TGCGCCAGCAGCCGAGGGACTAGCGCCTACGAGCAGTACTTC. Protein: CASSRGTSAYEQYF.

V gene TRBV30 combines with J gene TRBJ1-1; D not resolved. The CDR3 loop spans 13 amino acids. Germline values: CDR1 GTSNPN, CDR2 SVGIG (reference sequence). The V end lost 0 bases, the J end lost 1 base, and 6 bases lay between the germline ends. CDR3 in DNA: TGTGCCTGGAGTGTACAAGCGAACACTGAAGCTTTCTTT. Translated, it gives CAWSVQANTEAFF.

The rearrangement links TRBV29-1 to TRBJ2-1; D is possibly TRBD2 (5 bases). Trimming removed 7 bases at V and 6 bases at J, with 22 bases between. The CDR3 length is 15 residues. Germline CDR1 SQVTM, CDR2 ANQGSEA. The DNA of the CDR3 is TGCAGCGGGGCTAGCCGGTTGCTATCAGTCAATGAGCAGTTCTTC. Protein: CSGASRLLSVNEQFF.

This clone was seen only once. V gene TRBV5-8 combines with J gene TRBJ2-6; D remains unclear. CDR1 and CDR2 from the germline V gene are SGHTS and YDEGEE. Between the trimmed V and J ends, which lost 0 bases and 0 bases, there was a span of 7 bases. The length of the CDR3 is 16 residues. The CDR3 nucleotides read TGTGCCAGCAGCTTGGGGTCGGGCTCTGGGGCCAACGTCCTGACTTTC. Residues: CASSLGSGSGANVLTF.

The chain carries TRBV19 and TRBJ2-1, with 9 bases fitting TRBD1. CDR3 length: 16 amino acids. Trimming removed 3 bases from V and 10 bases from J; junction bases left unmatched: 13. CDR1 is LNHDA, CDR2 SQIVND, per germline (reference sequence). The DNA of the CDR3 is TGTGCCAGTAGTATCTGGGGTCGGGACAGGGTAAAGGAGCAGTTCTTC. Encoded protein: CASSIWGRDRVKEQFF. Full variable domain (missing parts from reference TRBV19 and TRBJ2-1): DGGITQSPKYLFRKEGQNVTLSCEQNLNHDAMYWYRQDPGQGLRLIYYSQIVNDFQKGDIAEGYSVSREKKESFPLTVTSAQKNPTAFYLCASSIWGRDRVKEQFFGPGTRLTVL.

The table lists this clone with a few counts. This sequence joins TRBV7-2 and TRBJ1-2; 7 nucleotides line up with TRBD1. CDR1 SGHTA and CDR2 FQGNSA come from the germline V gene. V shed 5 bases and J 2 bases; nucleotides not matched to a gene: 8. This CDR3 has 15 amino acids. CDR3 DNA: TGTGCCAGCAGCCCCCCGAAAGGGGGCAACTATGGCTACACCTTC. This translates into CASSPPKGGNYGYTF.

The chain links TRBV20-1 to TRBJ1-2; D unclear. The length of the CDR3 is 11 residues. The ends were cut back, 7 bases at V and 2 bases at J, with 8 bases in the middle. Germline assignment: CDR1 DFQATT and CDR2 SNEGSKA (reference sequence). The CDR3 region has the DNA TGCAGTGTTGGGAAGAACTATGGCTACACCTTC. As protein: CSVGKNYGYTF.

V and J are TRBV4-3 and TRBJ1-3, with D perhaps matching TRBD1 (5 bases). Germline V gene sequence: CDR1 LGHNA, CDR2 YSLEER. The CDR3 runs 16 residues. V was clipped by 3 bases and J by 1 base, with 13 bases between them. CDR3 DNA sequence: TGCGCCAGCAGCCAGAGTGGGGCGGGGTCTGGAAACACCATATATTTT. The encoded protein is CASSQSGAGSGNTIYF.

This clone was counted only a few times. V and J are TRBV7-9 and TRBJ1-1; D is unresolved. The CDR3 spans 12 residues. Trimming left V 6 bases short and J 0 bases short, with 5 bases between. The germline CDR1 and CDR2 sequences are SEHNR and FQNEAQ (reference sequence). CDR3 loop: CASRTLNTEAFF. CDR3 nucleotide sequence: TGTGCCAGCAGGACCTTGAACACTGAAGCTTTCTTT.